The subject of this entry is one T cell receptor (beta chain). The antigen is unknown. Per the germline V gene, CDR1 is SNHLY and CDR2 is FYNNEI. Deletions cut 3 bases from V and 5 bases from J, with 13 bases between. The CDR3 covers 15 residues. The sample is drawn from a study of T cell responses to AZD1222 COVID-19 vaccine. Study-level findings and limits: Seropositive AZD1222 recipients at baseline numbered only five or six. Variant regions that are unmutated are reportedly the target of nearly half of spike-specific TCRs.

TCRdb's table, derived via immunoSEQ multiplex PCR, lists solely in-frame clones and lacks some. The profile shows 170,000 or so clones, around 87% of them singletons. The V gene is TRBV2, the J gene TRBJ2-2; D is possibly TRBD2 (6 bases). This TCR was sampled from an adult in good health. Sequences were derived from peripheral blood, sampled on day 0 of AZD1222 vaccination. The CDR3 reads CASSDGNAGTGELFF. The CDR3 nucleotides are TGTGCCAGCAGTGATGGGAATGCGGGGACCGGGGAGCTGTTTTTT.